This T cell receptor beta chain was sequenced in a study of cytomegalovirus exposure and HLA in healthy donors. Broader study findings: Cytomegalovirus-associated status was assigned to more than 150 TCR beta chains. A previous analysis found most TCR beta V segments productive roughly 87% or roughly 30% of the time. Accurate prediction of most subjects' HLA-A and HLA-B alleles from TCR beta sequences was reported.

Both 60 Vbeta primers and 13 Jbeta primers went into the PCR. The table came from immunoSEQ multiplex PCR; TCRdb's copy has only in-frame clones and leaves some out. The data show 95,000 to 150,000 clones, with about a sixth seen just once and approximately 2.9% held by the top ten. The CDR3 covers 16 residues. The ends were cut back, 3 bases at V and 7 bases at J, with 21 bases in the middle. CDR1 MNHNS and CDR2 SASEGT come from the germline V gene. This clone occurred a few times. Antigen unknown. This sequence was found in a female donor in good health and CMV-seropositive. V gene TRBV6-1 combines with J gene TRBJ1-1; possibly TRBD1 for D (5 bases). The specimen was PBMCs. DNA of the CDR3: TGTGCCAGCAGTGACCCAAGCGGAACGGGGGGTGGTGAAGCTTTCTTT. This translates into CASSDPSGTGGGEAFF.